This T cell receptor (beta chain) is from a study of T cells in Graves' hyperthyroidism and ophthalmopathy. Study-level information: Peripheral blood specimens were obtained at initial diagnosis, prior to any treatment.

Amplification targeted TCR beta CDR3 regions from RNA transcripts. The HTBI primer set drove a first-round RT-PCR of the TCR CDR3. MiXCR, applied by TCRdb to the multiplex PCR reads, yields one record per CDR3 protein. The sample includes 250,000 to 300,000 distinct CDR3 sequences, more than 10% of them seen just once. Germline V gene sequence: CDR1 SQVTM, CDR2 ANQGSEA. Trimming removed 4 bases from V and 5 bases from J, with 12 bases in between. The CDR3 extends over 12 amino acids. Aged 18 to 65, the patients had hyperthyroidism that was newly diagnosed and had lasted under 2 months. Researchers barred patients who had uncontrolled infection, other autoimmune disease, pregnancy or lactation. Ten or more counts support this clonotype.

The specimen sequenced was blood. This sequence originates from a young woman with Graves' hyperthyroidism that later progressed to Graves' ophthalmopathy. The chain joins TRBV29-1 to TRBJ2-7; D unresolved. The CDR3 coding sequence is TGCAGCGTTGTTACCACGACCGACGAGCAGTACTTC. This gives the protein CSVVTTTDEQYF.